What follows are 2 T cell receptor beta chains derived from one specimen sequenced in a study of OX40 agonist ivuxolimab in advanced cancers. Data came from immunoSEQ multiplex PCR; TCRdb stores just in-frame clones and leaves some out. The profile shows tens of thousands of clones, 80% to 90% of them singletons. This specimen was CD4+ or CD8+ T cells sorted from blood, taken in a trial of the OX40 agonist ivuxolimab. The receptors were gathered from an adult with an advanced solid tumor such as melanoma, head and neck, liver or kidney cancer.

J is TRBJ1-1 and V is TRBV11-2; D might be TRBD1 (5 bases). The CDR3 contains 15 residues. Germline V CDR1 and CDR2: SGHAT, FQNNGV. V lost 0 bases and J lost 6, with 14 bases in between. CDR3 bases: TGTGCCAGCAGCTTAGATCGGGGCCAGGGCTCTGAAGCTTTCTTT. Translated, it gives CASSLDRGQGSEAFF.

The chain has TRBV4-3 and TRBJ2-6, with 7 bases identical to TRBD1. The CDR3 runs 17 residues. Germline loops: CDR1 LGHNA, CDR2 YSLEER. The V gene end was trimmed by 1 base and the J gene end by 1 base; junction bases not matched to a gene: 4. The CDR3 DNA is TGCGCCAGCAGCCAAGGTATCAGGGGGTCTGGGGCCAACGTCCTGACTTTC. Its protein product is CASSQGIRGSGANVLTF.